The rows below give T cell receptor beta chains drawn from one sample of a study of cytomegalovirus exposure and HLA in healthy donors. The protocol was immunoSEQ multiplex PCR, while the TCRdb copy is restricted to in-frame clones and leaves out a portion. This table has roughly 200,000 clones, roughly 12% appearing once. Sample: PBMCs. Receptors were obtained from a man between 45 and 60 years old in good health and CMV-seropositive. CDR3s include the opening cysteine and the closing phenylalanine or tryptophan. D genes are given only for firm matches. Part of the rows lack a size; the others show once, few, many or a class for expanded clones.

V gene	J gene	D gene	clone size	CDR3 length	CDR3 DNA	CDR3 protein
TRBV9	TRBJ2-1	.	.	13	TGTGCCAGCAGCGCCTCCCATGGCGGTGAGCAGTTCTTC	CASSASHGGEQFF
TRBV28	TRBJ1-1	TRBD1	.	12	TGTGCCAGCAGTTCATTGACAGGGGGGGCTTTCTTT	CASSSLTGGAFF
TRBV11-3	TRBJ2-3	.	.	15	TGTGCCAGCAGCTTAGATCGGGTGGGCACAGATACGCAGTATTTT	CASSLDRVGTDTQYF
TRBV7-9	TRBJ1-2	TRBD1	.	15	TGTGCCAGCAGCCCTAGGGGACAGTCACTAAATGGCTACACCTTC	CASSPRGQSLNGYTF
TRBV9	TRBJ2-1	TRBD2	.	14	TGTGCCAGCAGCGTACGTAGCGGGGTAAATGAGCAGTTCTTC	CASSVRSGVNEQFF
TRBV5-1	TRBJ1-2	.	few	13	TGCGCCAGCAGCAGGCAGGGCGACTATGGCTACACCTTC	CASSRQGDYGYTF
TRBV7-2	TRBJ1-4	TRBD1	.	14	TGTGCCAGCAGCCCGGGACAGGGGGATGAAAAACTGTTTTTT	CASSPGQGDEKLFF
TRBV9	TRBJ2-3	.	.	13	TGTGCCAGCAGCGCTGACATTAGTGATACGCAGTATTTT	CASSADISDTQYF
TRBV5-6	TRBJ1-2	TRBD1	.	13	TGTGCCAGCAGCTTGACGGACAGGGCTGGTGTCACCTTC	CASSLTDRAGVTF
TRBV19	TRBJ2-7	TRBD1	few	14	TGTGCCAGTAGTATAAGGGGGCCAACCTACGAGCAGTACTTC	CASSIRGPTYEQYF
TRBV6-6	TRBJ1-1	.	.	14	TGTGCCAGCAGTTACAACTCCCAGGGCACTGAAGCTTTCTTT	CASSYNSQGTEAFF